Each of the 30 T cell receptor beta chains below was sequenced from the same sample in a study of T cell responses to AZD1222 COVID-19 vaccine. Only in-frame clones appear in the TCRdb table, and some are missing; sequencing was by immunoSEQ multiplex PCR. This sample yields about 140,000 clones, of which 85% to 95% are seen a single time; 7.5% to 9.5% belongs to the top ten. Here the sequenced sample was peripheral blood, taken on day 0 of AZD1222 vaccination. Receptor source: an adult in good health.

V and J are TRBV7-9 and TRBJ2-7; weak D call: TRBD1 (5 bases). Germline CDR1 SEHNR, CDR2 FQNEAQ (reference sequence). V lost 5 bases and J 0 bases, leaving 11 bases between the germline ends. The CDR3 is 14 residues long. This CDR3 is CASSPRQNSYEQYF. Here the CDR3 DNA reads TGTGCCAGCAGCCCTAGACAGAACTCCTACGAGCAGTACTTC.

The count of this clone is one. DNA of the CDR3: TGTGCCAGCAGGGTGACAGGCGACGTGAGCACCATATATTTT. It codes for CASRVTGDVSTIYF. The rearrangement joins TRBV7-2 to TRBJ1-3, with D perhaps matching TRBD1 (6 bases). Germline CDR1 reads SGHTA; CDR2 reads FQGNSA. CDR3 length equals 14 residues. Trimming left V 6 bases short and J 9 bases short, with 18 bases between.

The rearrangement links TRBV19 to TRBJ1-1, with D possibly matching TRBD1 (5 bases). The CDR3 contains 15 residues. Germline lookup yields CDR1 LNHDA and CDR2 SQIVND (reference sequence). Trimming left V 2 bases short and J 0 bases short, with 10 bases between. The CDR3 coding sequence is TGTGCCAGTAGTATAAGCGGGGGAATGAACACTGAAGCTTTCTTT. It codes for CASSISGGMNTEAFF.

The CDR3 bases are TGTGCCAGCTCACCGGGGCCGACCCCCTACGAGCAGTACTTC. Its translation is CASSPGPTPYEQYF. The chain couples TRBV18 to TRBJ2-7, with a tentative D call TRBD1 (5 bases). With 3 bases removed from V and 2 bases from J, the gap between germline ends came to 11 bases. The germline gives CDR1 KGHSH, CDR2 LQKENI. There are 14 residues in the CDR3.

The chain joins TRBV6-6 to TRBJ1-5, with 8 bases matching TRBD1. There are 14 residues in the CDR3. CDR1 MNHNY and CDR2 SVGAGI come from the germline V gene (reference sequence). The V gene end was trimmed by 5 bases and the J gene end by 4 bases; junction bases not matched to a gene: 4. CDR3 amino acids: CASSPGQVNQPQHF. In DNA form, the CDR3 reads TGTGCCAGCAGTCCGGGACAGGTAAATCAGCCCCAGCATTTT.

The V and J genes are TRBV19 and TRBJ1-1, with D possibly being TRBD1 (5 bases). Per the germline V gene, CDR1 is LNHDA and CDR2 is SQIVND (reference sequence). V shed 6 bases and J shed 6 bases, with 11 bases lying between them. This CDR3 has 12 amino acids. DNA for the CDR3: TGTGCCAGTAGGGGGCTGGGCGCTGAAGCTTTCTTT. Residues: CASRGLGAEAFF.

As DNA, the CDR3 is TGTGCCAGCAGTGAAGATATGGTAGCTAACTATGGCTACACCTTC. The encoded protein is CASSEDMVANYGYTF. The chain is built from TRBV6-1 and TRBJ1-2; D ambiguous. Germline V gene sequence: CDR1 MNHNS, CDR2 SASEGT. Trimming removed 1 base from V and 0 bases from J, with 9 bases in between. This CDR3 has 15 amino acids.

Here the CDR3 reads CASSPRNGKETQYF. The CDR3 DNA reads as TGTGCCAGCTCACCTAGGAACGGAAAAGAGACCCAGTACTTC. The chain has TRBV18 and TRBJ2-5; D remains unclear. The CDR3 consists of 14 residues. V lost 3 bases, J lost 3 bases, and 11 bases lay in between. Germline CDR1 KGHSH, CDR2 LQKENI.

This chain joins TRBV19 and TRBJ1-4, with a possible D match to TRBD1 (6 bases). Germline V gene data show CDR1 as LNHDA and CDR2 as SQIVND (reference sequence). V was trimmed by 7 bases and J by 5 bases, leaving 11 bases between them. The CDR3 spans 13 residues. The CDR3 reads CASTGQGNEKLFF. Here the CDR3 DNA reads TGTGCCAGTACGGGGCAGGGGAATGAAAAACTGTTTTTT.

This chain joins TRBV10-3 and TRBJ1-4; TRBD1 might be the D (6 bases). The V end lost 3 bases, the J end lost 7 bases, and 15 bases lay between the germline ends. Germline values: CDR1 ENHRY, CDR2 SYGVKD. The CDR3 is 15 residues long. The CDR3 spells CAISEREGGFEKLFF. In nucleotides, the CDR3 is TGTGCCATCAGTGAAAGGGAGGGGGGTTTTGAAAAACTGTTTTTT.

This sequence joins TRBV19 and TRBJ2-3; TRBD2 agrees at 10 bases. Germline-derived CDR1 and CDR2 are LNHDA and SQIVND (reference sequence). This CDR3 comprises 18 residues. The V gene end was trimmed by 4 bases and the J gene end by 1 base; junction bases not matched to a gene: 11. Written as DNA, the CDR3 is TGTGCCAGTAGTAGGGCAGCGGGGGGGCGACGGGGCACAGATACGCAGTATTTT. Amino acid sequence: CASSRAAGGRRGTDTQYF.

The CDR3: CASSLRQDKGEQFF. DNA of the CDR3: TGTGCCAGCAGCTTAAGACAGGACAAGGGTGAGCAGTTCTTC. The chain joins TRBV7-3 to TRBJ2-1; TRBD1 is a possible D gene (6 bases). The CDR3 has 14 amino acids. Germline V lookup: CDR1 SGHTA, CDR2 FQGTGA. Trimming left V 1 base short and J 9 bases short, with 13 bases between.

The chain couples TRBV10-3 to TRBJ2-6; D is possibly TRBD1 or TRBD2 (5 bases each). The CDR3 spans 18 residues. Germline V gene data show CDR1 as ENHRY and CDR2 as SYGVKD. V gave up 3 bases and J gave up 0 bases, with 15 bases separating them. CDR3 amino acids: CAISELGATFSGANVLTF. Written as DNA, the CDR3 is TGTGCCATCAGTGAACTAGGGGCCACTTTCTCTGGGGCCAACGTCCTGACTTTC.

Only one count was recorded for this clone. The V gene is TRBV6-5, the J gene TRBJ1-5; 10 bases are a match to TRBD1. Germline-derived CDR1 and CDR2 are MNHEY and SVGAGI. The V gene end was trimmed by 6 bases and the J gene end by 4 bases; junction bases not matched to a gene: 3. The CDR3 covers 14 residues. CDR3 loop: CASSSGQGNQPQHF. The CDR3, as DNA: TGTGCCAGCAGCTCGGGACAGGGGAATCAGCCCCAGCATTTT.

The CDR3 protein is CASSVAGWDEQFF. DNA of the CDR3: TGTGCCAGCAGCGTAGCGGGGTGGGATGAGCAGTTCTTC. J is TRBJ2-1 and V is TRBV9, with a possible D match to TRBD2 (5 bases). Trimming took 0 bases from V and 8 from J, leaving 9 bases between them. The CDR3 is made up of 13 amino acids. The germline V gene encodes CDR1 SGDLS and CDR2 YYNGEE. Variable domain in full (rest from reference TRBV9 and TRBJ2-1): DSGVTQTPKHLITATGQRVTLRCSPRSGDLSVYWYQQSLDQGLQFLIQYYNGEERAKGNILERFSAQQFPDLHSELNLSSLELGDSALYFCASSVAGWDEQFFGPGTRLTVL.

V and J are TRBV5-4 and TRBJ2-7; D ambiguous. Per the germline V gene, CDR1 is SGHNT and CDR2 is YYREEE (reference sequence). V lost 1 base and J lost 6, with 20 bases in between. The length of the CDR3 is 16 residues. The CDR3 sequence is CASSLLSQPVTREQYF. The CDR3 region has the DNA TGTGCCAGCAGCTTGTTGAGTCAGCCAGTAACCCGCGAGCAGTACTTC. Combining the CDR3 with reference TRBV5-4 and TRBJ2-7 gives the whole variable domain ETGVTQSPTHLIKTRGQQVTLRCSSQSGHNTVSWYQQALGQGPQFIFQYYREEENGRGNFPPRFSGLQFPNYSSELNVNALELDDSALYLCASSLLSQPVTREQYFGPGTRLTVT.

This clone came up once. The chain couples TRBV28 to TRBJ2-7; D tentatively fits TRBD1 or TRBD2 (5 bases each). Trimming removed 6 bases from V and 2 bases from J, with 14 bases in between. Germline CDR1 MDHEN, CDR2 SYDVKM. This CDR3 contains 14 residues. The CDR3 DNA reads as TGTGCCAGCAGACTCCCGGGACGGGCCTACGAGCAGTACTTC. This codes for CASRLPGRAYEQYF.

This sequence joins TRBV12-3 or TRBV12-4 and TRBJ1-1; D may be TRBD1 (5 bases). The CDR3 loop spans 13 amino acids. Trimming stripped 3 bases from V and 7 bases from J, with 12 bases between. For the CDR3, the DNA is TGTGCCAGCAGTTTTGACAGACGAATTGAAGCTTTCTTT. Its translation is CASSFDRRIEAFF.

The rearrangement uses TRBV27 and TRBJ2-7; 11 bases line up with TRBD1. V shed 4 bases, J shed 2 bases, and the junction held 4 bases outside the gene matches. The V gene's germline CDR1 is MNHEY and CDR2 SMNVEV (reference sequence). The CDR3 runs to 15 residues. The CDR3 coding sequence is TGTGCCAGCAGTTCCGGGACAGGGGGACCCTACGAGCAGTACTTC. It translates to CASSSGTGGPYEQYF.

The CDR3 DNA reads as TGCGCCAGCAGCCAATATGTGACAGAAAGTTCACCCCTCCACTTT. Protein: CASSQYVTESSPLHF. J is TRBJ1-6 and V is TRBV4-1; D is possibly TRBD1 (5 bases). The CDR3 length is 15 residues. V lost 2 bases and J lost 9, with 14 bases in between. Per the germline V gene, CDR1 is MGHRA and CDR2 is YSYEKL.

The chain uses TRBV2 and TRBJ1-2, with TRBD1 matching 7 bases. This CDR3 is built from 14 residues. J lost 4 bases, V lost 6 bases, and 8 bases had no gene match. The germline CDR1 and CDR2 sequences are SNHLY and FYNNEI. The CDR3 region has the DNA TGTGCCAGCAGCCCCCGACAGGGCGCCTATGGCTACACCTTC. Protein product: CASSPRQGAYGYTF.

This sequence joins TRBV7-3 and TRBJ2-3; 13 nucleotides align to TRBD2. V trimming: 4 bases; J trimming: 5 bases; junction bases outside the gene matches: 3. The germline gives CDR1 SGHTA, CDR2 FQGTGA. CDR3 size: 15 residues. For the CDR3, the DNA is TGTGCCAGCAGCTCGGGACTAGCGGGACGAGATACGCAGTATTTT. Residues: CASSSGLAGRDTQYF.

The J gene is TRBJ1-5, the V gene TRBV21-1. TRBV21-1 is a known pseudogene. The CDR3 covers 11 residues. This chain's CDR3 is CASSKHQPQHF. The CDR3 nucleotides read TGTGCCAGCAGCAAACATCAGCCCCAGCATTTT.

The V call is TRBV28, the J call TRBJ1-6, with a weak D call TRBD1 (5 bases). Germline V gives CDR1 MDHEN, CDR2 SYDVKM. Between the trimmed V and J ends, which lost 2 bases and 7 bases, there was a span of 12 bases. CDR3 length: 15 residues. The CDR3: CASSLRQGRNSPLHF. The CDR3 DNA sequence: TGTGCCAGCAGTTTAAGGCAGGGAAGGAATTCACCCCTCCACTTT.

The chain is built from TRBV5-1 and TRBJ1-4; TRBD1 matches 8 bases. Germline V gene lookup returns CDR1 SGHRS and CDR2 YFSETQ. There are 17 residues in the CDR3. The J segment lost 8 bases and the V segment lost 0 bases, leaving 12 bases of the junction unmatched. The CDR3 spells CASSLVTLAGGREKLFF. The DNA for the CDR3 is TGCGCCAGCAGCTTGGTAACTTTGGCAGGGGGCAGAGAAAAACTGTTTTTT. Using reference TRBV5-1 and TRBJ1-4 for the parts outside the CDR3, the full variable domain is KAGVTQTPRYLIKTRGQQVTLSCSPISGHRSVSWYQQTPGQGLQFLFEYFSETQRNKGNFPGRFSGRQFSNSRSEMNVSTLELGDSALYLCASSLVTLAGGREKLFFGSGTQLSVL.

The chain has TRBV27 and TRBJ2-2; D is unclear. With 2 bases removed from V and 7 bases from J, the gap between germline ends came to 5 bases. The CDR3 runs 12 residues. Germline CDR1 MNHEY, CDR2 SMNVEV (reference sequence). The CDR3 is CASSLGLGELFF. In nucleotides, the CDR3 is TGTGCCAGCAGTTTAGGTCTCGGGGAGCTGTTTTTT.

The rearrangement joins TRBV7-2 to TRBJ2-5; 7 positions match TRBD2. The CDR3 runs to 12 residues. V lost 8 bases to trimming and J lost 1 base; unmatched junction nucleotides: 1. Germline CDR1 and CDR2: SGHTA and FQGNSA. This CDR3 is CASREVQETQYF. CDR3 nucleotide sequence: TGTGCCAGCCGGGAGGTCCAAGAGACCCAGTACTTC. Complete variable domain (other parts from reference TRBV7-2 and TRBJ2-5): GAGVSQSPSNKVTEKGKDVELRCDPISGHTALYWYRQSLGQGLEFLIYFQGNSAPDKSGLPSDRFSAERTGGSVSTLTIQRTQQEDSAVYLCASREVQETQYFGPGTRLLVL.

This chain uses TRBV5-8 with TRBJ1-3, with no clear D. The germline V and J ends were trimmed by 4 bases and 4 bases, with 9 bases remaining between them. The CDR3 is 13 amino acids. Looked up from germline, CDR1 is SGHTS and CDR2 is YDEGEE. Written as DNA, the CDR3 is TGTGCCAGCAGCCCCTTATCCGGAAACACCATATATTTT. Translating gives CASSPLSGNTIYF.

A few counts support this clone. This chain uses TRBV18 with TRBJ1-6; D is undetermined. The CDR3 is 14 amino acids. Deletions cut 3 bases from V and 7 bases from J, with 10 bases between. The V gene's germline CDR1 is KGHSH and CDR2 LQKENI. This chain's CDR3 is CASSPDSMNSPLHF. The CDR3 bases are TGTGCCAGCTCACCGGACTCTATGAATTCACCCCTCCACTTT.

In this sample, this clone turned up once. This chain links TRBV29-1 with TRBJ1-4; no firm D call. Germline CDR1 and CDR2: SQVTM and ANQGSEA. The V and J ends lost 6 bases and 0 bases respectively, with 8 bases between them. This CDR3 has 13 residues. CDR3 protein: CSVLVATNEKLFF. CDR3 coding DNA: TGCAGCGTGTTGGTTGCAACTAATGAAAAACTGTTTTTT.